The 12 T cell receptor beta chains listed next were all sequenced from one sample in a study of T cell responses to AZD1222 COVID-19 vaccine (dated by TCRdb to about 2021). The library was produced with the immunoSEQ multiplex PCR assay. Entries here come from immuneACCESS through TCRdb and include only in-frame sequences with V and J called. Some clones fail to appear in such tables; in the studies checked, an unresolved V gene covers under half of the shortfall, and the cause of the remainder is unknown. This sample comprises 100,000 or so clones, nearly 90% of them detected only once. 40% to 55% of the sample goes to the ten largest clones. What this sample's time point label stands for: about 28 days (+/-7) after the second vaccine dose. This specimen was peripheral blood, taken 28 days after the second AZD1222 dose. The receptors stem from an adult who received the AZD1222 COVID-19 vaccine.

The chain combines TRBV11-3 with TRBJ2-7, with 7 bases lining up with TRBD2. Trimming took 0 bases from V and 3 from J; bases not matched to a gene: 5. Germline-derived CDR1 and CDR2 are SGHNT and YENEEA. There are 15 residues in the CDR3. The CDR3, as DNA: TGTGCCAGCAGCTTAGACGGCGGGAGAGACTACGAGCAGTACTTC. Encoded protein: CASSLDGGRDYEQYF.

V is TRBV28 and J is TRBJ1-2; D ambiguous. The CDR3 loop spans 12 amino acids. The V gene lost 7 bases and the J gene lost 8 bases, with 14 bases spanning the gap. Germline CDR1 and CDR2: MDHEN and SYDVKM. In DNA, the CDR3 is TGTGCCAGCACTACGGCCCGGAGGGGCTACACCTTC. Amino acid sequence: CASTTARRGYTF.

V and J are TRBV7-2 and TRBJ2-1, with D perhaps TRBD2 (6 bases). V was clipped by 5 bases and J by 9 bases, with 11 bases between them. The CDR3 has 12 amino acids. Germline V gene lookup returns CDR1 SGHTA and CDR2 FQGNSA. DNA for the CDR3: TGTGCCAGCAGCAAATTCGGGGGTGAGCAGTTCTTC. Translation gives CASSKFGGEQFF.

The chain uses TRBV4-1 and TRBJ2-1, with 10 bases that match TRBD2. Germline V gene lookup returns CDR1 MGHRA and CDR2 YSYEKL. The CDR3 is 15 amino acids. With V trimmed by 6 bases and J by 5 bases, 7 bases remained unmatched. CDR3 coding DNA: TGCGCCAGCAGTCAACTAGCGGGGATAGACAATGAGCAGTTCTTC. Protein product: CASSQLAGIDNEQFF.

This clone was picked up a small number of times. CDR3 coding DNA: TGTGCCAGCAGCCCAGAGGGGGGCTACGAGCAGTACTTC. Protein sequence: CASSPEGGYEQYF. The genes are TRBV11-3 and TRBJ2-7; perhaps D is TRBD1 or TRBD2 (6 bases each). This CDR3 is built from 13 residues. Germline CDR1 reads SGHNT; CDR2 reads YENEEA. Trimming removed 5 bases from V and 3 bases from J, with 11 bases in between.

The chain is built from TRBV7-8 and TRBJ2-2; 10 bases line up with TRBD1. The CDR3 loop spans 15 amino acids. With V trimmed by 1 base and J by 7 bases, 3 bases remained unmatched. Germline CDR1 is SGHVS and CDR2 is FQNEAQ. In DNA form, the CDR3 reads TGTGCCAGCAGCTTAGAGGGACAGGGGCTCGGGGAGCTGTTTTTT. This codes for CASSLEGQGLGELFF.

The chain is built from TRBV20-1 and TRBJ1-4; possibly TRBD1 for D (5 bases). The germline V gene encodes CDR1 DFQATT and CDR2 SNEGSKA (reference sequence). The CDR3 has 14 residues. V was cut by 3 bases and J by 1 base, with 9 bases left in between. CDR3 in DNA: TGCAGTGCTAGTTGGCAGGGAACTAATGAAAAACTGTTTTTT. It translates to CSASWQGTNEKLFF.

The chain uses TRBV6-1 and TRBJ2-7, with a tentative D call TRBD1 (5 bases). Germline V gives CDR1 MNHNS, CDR2 SASEGT. The V end lost 0 bases, the J end lost 2 bases, and 8 bases lay between the germline ends. This CDR3 region has 14 residues. In DNA, the CDR3 is TGTGCCAGCAGTGAAGCCCCAGGGACCTACGAGCAGTACTTC. This sequence encodes CASSEAPGTYEQYF.

This chain joins TRBV30 and TRBJ1-2, with a tentative D call TRBD1 (5 bases). Germline V gene lookup returns CDR1 GTSNPN and CDR2 SVGIG (reference sequence). CDR3 length: 13 amino acids. V gave up 3 bases and J gave up 2 bases, with 10 bases separating them. The CDR3 nucleotides are TGTGCCTGGAGCACCCAGGGAAACTATGGCTACACCTTC. Protein product: CAWSTQGNYGYTF.

The chain uses TRBV7-9 and TRBJ2-6, with TRBD2 matching over 7 bases. This CDR3 contains 15 residues. In germline, CDR1 is SEHNR, CDR2 FQNEAQ (reference sequence). The ends lost 3 bases at V and 1 base at J; junction bases unmatched: 0. In DNA, the CDR3 is TGTGCCAGCAGCTTGCGGGGGTCTGGGGCCAACGTCCTGACTTTC. Amino acids: CASSLRGSGANVLTF. The full variable domain, its missing parts supplied by reference TRBV7-9 and TRBJ2-6, is DTGVSQNPRHKITKRGQNVTFRCDPISEHNRLYWYRQTLGQGPEFLTYFQNEAQLEKSRLLSDRFSAERPKGSFSTLEIQRTEQGDSAMYLCASSLRGSGANVLTFGAGSRLTVL.

The rearrangement joins TRBV19 to TRBJ2-7, with unresolved D. V shed 5 bases and J shed 0 bases, with 8 bases lying between them. The CDR3 is 13 residues long. Germline V gene data show CDR1 as LNHDA and CDR2 as SQIVND (reference sequence). The CDR3 DNA reads TGTGCCAGTAGTGAGGCATTCTCCTACGAGCAGTACTTC. Encoded protein: CASSEAFSYEQYF.

V gene TRBV19 combines with J gene TRBJ1-5, with D possibly TRBD1 on 6 matching bases. With 6 bases removed from V and 3 bases from J, the gap between germline ends came to 18 bases. Per the germline V gene, CDR1 is LNHDA and CDR2 is SQIVND (reference sequence). There are 16 residues in the CDR3. CDR3 sequence: CASSQGDRRLNQPQHF. The CDR3 DNA reads as TGTGCCAGTAGCCAAGGTGACAGGCGCCTCAATCAGCCCCAGCATTTT.